The sequence of this T cell receptor beta chain was determined in a study of blood T cell repertoires in COVID-19. Study-wide background: Whether acute or convalescent, the COVID-19 samples came from the United States, Italy and Spain. Nucleic acid was either cDNA or gDNA, and it came from T cells, B-cell-depleted T cells, or PBMCs.

This CDR3 contains 15 residues. Looked up from germline, CDR1 is MGHRA and CDR2 is YSYEKL. The V end was cut by 1 base, the J end by 6 bases, with 13 bases between. In the original workflow: Cell counts per sample came from amplifying reference gene primers. TCRdb's table, derived via immunoSEQ multiplex PCR, lists solely in-frame clones and lacks some. The DNA gave D and trimming, while V, J and clone size come from that table. The data hold 140,000 to 150,000 clones, with approximately 88% observed a single time. The TCR was taken from a human donor in a cohort sampled during active COVID-19. Sequencing input: peripheral blood. V gene TRBV4-1 combines with J gene TRBJ1-5; D is uncertain. Here the CDR3 DNA reads TGCGCCAGCAGCCAAGCGGAGGGAGCAGCTCAGCCCCAGCATTTT. This translates into CASSQAEGAAQPQHF.